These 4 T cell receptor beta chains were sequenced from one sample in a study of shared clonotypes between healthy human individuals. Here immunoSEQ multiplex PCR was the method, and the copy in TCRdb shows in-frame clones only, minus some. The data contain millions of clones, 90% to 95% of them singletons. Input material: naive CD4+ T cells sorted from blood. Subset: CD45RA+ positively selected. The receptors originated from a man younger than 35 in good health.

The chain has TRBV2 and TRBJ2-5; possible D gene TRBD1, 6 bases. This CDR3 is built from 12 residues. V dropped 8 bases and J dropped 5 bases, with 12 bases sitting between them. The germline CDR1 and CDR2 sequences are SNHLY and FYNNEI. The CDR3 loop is CASGTGWETQYF. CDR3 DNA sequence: TGTGCCAGCGGTACAGGGTGGGAGACCCAGTACTTC. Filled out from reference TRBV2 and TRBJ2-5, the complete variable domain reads EPEVTQTPSHQVTQMGQEVILRCVPISNHLYFYWYRQILGQKVEFLVSFYNNEISEKSEIFDDQFSVERPDGSNFTLKIRSTKLEDSAMYFCASGTGWETQYFGPGTRLLVL.

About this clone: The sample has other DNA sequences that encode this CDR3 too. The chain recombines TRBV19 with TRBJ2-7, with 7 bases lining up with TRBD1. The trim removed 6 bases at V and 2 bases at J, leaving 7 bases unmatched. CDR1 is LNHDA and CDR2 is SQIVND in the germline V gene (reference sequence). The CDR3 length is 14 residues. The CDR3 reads CASSIPGQTYEQYF. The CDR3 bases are TGTGCCAGTAGCATACCGGGACAGACCTACGAGCAGTACTTC.

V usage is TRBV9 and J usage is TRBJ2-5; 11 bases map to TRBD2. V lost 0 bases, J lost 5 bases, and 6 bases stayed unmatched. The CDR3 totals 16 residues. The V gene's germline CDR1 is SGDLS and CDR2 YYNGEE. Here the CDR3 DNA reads TGTGCCAGCAGCGTAGCTATACTAGCGGGAGTGGAGACCCAGTACTTC. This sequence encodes CASSVAILAGVETQYF.

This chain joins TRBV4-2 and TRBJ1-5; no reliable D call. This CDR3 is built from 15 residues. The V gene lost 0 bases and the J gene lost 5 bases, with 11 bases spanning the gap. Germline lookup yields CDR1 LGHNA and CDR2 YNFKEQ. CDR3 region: CASSQDGRIHQPQHF. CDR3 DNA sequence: TGTGCCAGCAGCCAAGATGGGCGCATTCATCAGCCCCAGCATTTT.